This T cell receptor (beta chain) was captured by sequencing in a study of monozygotic twins with inflammatory bowel disease. Study findings and constraints: T cell subtypes that differed could not be told apart. Patient repertoires may have gained variability from differing immunosuppressive treatments. People with IBD had fewer clonotypes in common with others than healthy twins did, especially with disease activity.

The CDR3 contains 14 residues. As for this clonotype: Its antigen remains unknown.

Making cDNA involved eight separate reactions per sample. From its re-call of the 5' RACE reads, TCRdb lists each CDR3 protein once, without DNA. Listed are 200,000 to 250,000 distinct CDR3 sequences; around 1.5% falls within the top ten. The V gene is TRBV12-3 or TRBV12-4, the J gene TRBJ2-1; TCRdb proposes TRBD1, but this gene call is untestable without DNA. The source is a human donor with ulcerative colitis or Crohn's disease, or a healthy co-twin of an affected twin (not recorded which). Sequencing was done on a sample of blood. This CDR3 reads CASSTPDGRGEQFF.